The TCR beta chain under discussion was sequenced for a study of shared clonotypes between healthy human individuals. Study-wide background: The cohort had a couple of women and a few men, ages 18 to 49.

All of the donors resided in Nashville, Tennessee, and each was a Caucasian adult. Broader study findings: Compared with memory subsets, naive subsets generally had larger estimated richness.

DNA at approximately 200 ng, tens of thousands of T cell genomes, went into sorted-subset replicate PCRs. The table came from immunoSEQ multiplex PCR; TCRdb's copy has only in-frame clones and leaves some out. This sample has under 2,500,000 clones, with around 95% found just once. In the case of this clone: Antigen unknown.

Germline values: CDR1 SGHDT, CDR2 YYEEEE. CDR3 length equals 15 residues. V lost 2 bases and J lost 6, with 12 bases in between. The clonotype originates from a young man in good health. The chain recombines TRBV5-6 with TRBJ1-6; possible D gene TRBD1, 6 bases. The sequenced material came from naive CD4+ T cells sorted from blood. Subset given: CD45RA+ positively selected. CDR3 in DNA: TGTGCCAGCAGCTTAGAACGCAGGGGTAATTCACCCCTCCACTTT. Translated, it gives CASSLERRGNSPLHF.